The TCR beta chain under discussion was sequenced for a study of metastatic and nonmetastatic thyroid tumors. The CDR3 length is 14 residues. V shed 3 bases, J shed 4 bases, and the junction held 5 bases outside the gene matches. Germline V gene sequence: CDR1 DFQATT, CDR2 SNEGSKA (reference sequence). This clone has a count of ten or more. All patients were untreated before thyroid surgery. TCRdb re-clonotyped the PCR reads via MiXCR. The sample yields roughly 48,000 clones, around a sixth seen once. The chain couples TRBV20-1 to TRBJ2-2, with TRBD2 identical over 7 bases. The source is a female donor with papillary thyroid cancer or a benign thyroid nodule (not recorded which). Some clones in this sample may be carry-over from other donors' samples. Sequenced material: blood. This CDR3 reads CSASAGEVTGELFF. Written as DNA, the CDR3 is TGCAGTGCTAGCGCGGGAGAGGTCACCGGGGAGCTGTTTTTT.